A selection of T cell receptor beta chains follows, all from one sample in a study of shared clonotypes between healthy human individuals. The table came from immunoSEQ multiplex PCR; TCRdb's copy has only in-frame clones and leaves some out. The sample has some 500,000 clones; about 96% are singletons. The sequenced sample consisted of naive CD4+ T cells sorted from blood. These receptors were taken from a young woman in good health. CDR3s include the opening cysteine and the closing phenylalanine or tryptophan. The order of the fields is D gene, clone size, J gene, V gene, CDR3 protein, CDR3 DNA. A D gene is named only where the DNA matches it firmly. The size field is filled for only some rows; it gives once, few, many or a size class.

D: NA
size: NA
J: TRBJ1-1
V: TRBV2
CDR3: CASSVGQTWAQAFF
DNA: TGTGCCAGCAGTGTTGGACAAACATGGGCTCAAGCTTTCTTT

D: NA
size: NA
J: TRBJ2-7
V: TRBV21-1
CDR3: CASSKEALGTVSYKQYF
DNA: TGTGCCAGCAGCAAAGAAGCCCTCGGGACAGTCTCCTACAAGCAGTACTTC

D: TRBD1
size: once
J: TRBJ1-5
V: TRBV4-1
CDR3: CASSQDGTGDSNQPQHF
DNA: TGCGCCAGCAGCCAAGATGGGACAGGGGATAGCAATCAGCCCCAGCATTTT

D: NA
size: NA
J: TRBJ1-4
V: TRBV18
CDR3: CASSPPAREEKLFF
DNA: TGTGCCAGCTCACCACCCGCGCGGGAGGAAAAACTGTTTTTT

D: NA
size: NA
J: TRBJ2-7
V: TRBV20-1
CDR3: CSARPGREQYF
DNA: TGCAGTGCTAGACCGGGGCGCGAGCAGTACTTC

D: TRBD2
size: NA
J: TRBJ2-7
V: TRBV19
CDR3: CASTGTSGSGEQYF
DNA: TGTGCCAGTACCGGGACTAGCGGGAGCGGCGAGCAGTACTTC

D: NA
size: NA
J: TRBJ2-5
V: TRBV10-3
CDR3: CAISEPAWSRETQYF
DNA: TGTGCCATCAGTGAGCCGGCTTGGAGCCGAGAGACCCAGTACTTC

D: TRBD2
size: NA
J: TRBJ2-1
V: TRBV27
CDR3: CASSLLRGVTSGILYEQFF
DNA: TGTGCCAGCAGTTTATTAAGAGGGGTCACTAGCGGGATTCTTTATGAGCAGTTCTTC

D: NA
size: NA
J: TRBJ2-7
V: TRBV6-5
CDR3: CASSYSSHSYEQYF
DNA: TGTGCCAGCAGTTACTCGTCACATTCCTACGAGCAGTACTTC

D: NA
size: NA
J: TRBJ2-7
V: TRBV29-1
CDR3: CSVKLAPYEQYF
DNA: TGCAGCGTAAAGCTAGCCCCCTACGAGCAGTACTTC

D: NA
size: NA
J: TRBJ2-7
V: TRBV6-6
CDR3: CASSPVGYEQYF
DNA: TGTGCCAGCAGCCCCGTAGGATACGAGCAGTACTTC

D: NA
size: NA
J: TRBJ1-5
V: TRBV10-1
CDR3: CASRDSKLKNQPQHF
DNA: TGCGCCAGCAGGGACAGTAAGTTAAAGAATCAGCCCCAGCATTTT

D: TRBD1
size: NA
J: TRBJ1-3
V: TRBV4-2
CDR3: CASNKRGQGASGNTIYF
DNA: TGTGCCAGCAACAAAAGGGGACAGGGGGCTTCTGGAAACACCATATATTTT

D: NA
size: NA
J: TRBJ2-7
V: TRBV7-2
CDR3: CASSTHRTPTYEQYF
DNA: TGTGCCAGCAGCACACACAGGACACCCACCTACGAGCAGTACTTC

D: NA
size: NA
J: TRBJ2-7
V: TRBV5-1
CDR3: CASSQTTGLEQYF
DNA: TGCGCCAGCAGCCAAACTACAGGGCTCGAGCAGTACTTC

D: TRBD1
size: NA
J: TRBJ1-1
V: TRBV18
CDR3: CASSPRARDRAGGTEAFF
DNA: TGTGCCAGCTCACCACGAGCGCGGGACAGGGCCGGTGGTACTGAAGCTTTCTTT

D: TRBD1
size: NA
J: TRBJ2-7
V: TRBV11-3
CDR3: CASSAQTGNEQYF
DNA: TGTGCCAGCAGCGCCCAGACAGGGAACGAGCAGTACTTC

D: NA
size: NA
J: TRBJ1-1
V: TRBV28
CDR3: CASSPLFRQIMNTEAFF
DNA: TGTGCCAGCAGTCCACTTTTCCGACAGATCATGAACACTGAAGCTTTCTTT

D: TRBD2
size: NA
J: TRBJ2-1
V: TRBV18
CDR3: CASSLKTSGSLGEQFF
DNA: TGTGCCAGCTCACTTAAGACTAGCGGGAGCTTGGGGGAGCAGTTCTTC

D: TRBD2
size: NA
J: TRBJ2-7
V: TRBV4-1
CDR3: CASSQGRGTSGNEQYF
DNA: TGCGCCAGCAGCCAAGGTCGGGGGACTAGTGGAAACGAGCAGTACTTC

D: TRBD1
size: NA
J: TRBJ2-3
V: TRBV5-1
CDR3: CASSLYRGSTDTQYF
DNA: TGCGCCAGCAGCTTGTACAGGGGGTCAACGGATACGCAGTATTTT

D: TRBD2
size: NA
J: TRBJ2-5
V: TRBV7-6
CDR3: CASSPDSGRRLETQYF
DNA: TGTGCCAGCAGCCCCGACAGCGGGAGGCGATTAGAGACCCAGTACTTC

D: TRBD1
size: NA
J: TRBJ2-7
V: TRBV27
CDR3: CASSRQGTSYEQYF
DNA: TGTGCCAGCAGTCGACAGGGGACCTCCTACGAGCAGTACTTC

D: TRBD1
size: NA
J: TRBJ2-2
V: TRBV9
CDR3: CASSRTGAAGELFF
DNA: TGTGCCAGCAGCCGGACAGGTGCCGCCGGGGAGCTGTTTTTT

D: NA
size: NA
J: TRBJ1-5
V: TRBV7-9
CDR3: CASSLAGQGPSHF
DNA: TGTGCCAGCAGCTTAGCAGGGCAGGGCCCAAGTCATTTT

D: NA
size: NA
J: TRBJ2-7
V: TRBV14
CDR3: CASSQAGYYEQYF
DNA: TGTGCCAGCAGCCAAGCAGGGTACTACGAGCAGTACTTC

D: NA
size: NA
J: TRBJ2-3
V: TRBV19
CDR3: CASSIIFFGDPGVIRVRDTQYF
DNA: TGTGCCAGTAGTATAATTTTTTTCGGGGACCCAGGGGTTATCCGCGTGAGGGATACGCAGTATTTT

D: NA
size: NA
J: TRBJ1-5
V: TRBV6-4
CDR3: CASSESRQDLSNQPQHF
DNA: TGTGCCAGCAGCGAATCAAGACAGGACCTTAGCAATCAGCCCCAGCATTTT

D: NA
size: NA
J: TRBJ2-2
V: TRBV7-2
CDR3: CASSFGSWGGELFF
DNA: TGTGCCAGCAGCTTCGGTAGCTGGGGCGGGGAGCTGTTTTTT

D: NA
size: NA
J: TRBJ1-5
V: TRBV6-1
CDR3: CASTKESYSNQPQHF
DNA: TGTGCCAGCACCAAGGAAAGCTATAGCAATCAGCCCCAGCATTTT

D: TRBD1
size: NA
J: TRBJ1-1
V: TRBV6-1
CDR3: CASSPTGDGGTEAFF
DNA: TGTGCCAGCAGCCCGACAGGGGATGGGGGGACTGAAGCTTTCTTT

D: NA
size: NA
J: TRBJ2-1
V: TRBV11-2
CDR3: CASSAQGNEQFF
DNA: TGTGCCAGCAGCGCCCAGGGAAATGAGCAGTTCTTC

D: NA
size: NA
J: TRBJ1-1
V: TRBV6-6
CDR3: CASRQPGVNTEAFF
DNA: TGTGCCAGCAGGCAGCCAGGGGTGAACACTGAAGCTTTCTTT

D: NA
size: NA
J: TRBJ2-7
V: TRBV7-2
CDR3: CASSPLGSVYEQYF
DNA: TGTGCCAGCAGCCCGCTCGGATCGGTCTACGAGCAGTACTTC

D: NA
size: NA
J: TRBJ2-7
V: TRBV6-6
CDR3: CASRGPSSYEQYF
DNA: TGTGCCAGCAGGGGGCCTTCCTCCTACGAGCAGTACTTC

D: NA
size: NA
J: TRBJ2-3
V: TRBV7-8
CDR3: CASSPRLVGDTQYF
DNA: TGTGCCAGCAGCCCACGACTAGTAGGTGATACGCAGTATTTT

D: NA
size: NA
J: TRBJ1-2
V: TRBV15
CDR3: CATSITVFWDREVELYGYTF
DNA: NA

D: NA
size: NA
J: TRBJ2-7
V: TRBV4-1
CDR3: CASSPWGESYEQYF
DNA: TGCGCCAGCAGCCCCTGGGGGGAATCCTACGAGCAGTACTTC

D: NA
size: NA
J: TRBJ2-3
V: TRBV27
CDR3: CASRPPPGLPPSHF
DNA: TGTGCCAGCCGGCCCCCCCCCGGACTACCCCCGTCCCATTTT

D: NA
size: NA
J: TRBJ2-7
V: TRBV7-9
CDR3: CASSPGLTYEQYF
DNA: TGTGCCAGCAGCCCCGGACTAACCTACGAGCAGTACTTC

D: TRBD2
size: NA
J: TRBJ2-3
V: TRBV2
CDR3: CASSDGGRPDTQYF
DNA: TGTGCCAGCAGTGACGGCGGGAGGCCAGATACGCAGTATTTT

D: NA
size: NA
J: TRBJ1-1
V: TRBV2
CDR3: CASSESGPEAFF
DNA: TGTGCCAGCAGTGAGTCAGGGCCTGAAGCTTTCTTT

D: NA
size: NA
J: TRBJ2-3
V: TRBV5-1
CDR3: CASSLLSSTDTQYF
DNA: TGCGCCAGCAGCTTGCTCTCTAGCACAGATACGCAGTATTTT

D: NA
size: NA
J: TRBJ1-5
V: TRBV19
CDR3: CASSIPGGRQPQHF
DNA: TGTGCCAGTAGTATCCCGGGCGGACGTCAGCCCCAGCATTTT

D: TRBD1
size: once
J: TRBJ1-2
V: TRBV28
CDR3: CASRRQGLGYGYTF
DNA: TGTGCCAGCAGACGACAGGGGCTGGGCTATGGCTACACCTTC

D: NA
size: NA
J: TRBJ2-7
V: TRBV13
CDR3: CASSLKGEQYF
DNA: TGTGCCAGCAGCTTAAAGGGCGAGCAGTACTTC

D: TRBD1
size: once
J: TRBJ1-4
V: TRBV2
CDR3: CASSERTGWEKLFF
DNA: TGTGCCAGCAGTGAACGGACAGGGTGGGAAAAACTGTTTTTT